The 3 T cell receptor beta chains in this list originate from one sample, sequenced in a study of T cell responses to AZD1222 COVID-19 vaccine. The protocol was immunoSEQ multiplex PCR, while the TCRdb copy is restricted to in-frame clones and leaves out a portion. Of 150,000 or so clones in the sample, 89% are singletons; the top ten hold roughly 4.7%. Source: peripheral blood, taken on day 0 of AZD1222 vaccination. All receptors derive from an adult in good health.

The V call is TRBV5-1, the J call TRBJ2-4; D may be TRBD1 or TRBD2 (6 bases each). The CDR3 has 16 amino acids. V was cut by 5 bases and J by 0 bases, with 15 bases left in between. Germline V gene lookup returns CDR1 SGHRS and CDR2 YFSETQ. CDR3 sequence (DNA): TGCGCCAGCAGGCTTGTAGGGGGGTTAGCCAAAAACATTCAGTACTTC. Translating it yields CASRLVGGLAKNIQYF.

This chain uses TRBV7-2 with TRBJ2-7; TRBD1 might be the D (6 bases). Trimming removed 3 bases at V and 2 bases at J, with 14 bases between. Germline V gene sequence: CDR1 SGHTA, CDR2 FQGNSA. The CDR3 has 15 residues. CDR3 nucleotides: TGTGCCAGCAGCTTGTCATTGACAGGCCCCTACGAGCAGTACTTC. Residues: CASSLSLTGPYEQYF.

The V gene is TRBV19, the J gene TRBJ2-2; 9 nucleotides match TRBD2. This CDR3 contains 14 residues. CDR1 is LNHDA, CDR2 SQIVND, per germline (reference sequence). Germline trimming cut 8 bases from V and 6 bases from J; bases unmatched to any gene: 7. This chain's CDR3 is CASAQSGRSGELFF. The CDR3 coding sequence is TGTGCCAGTGCCCAGAGCGGGAGGTCCGGGGAGCTGTTTTTT.